This TCR beta chain was recorded in a study of siplizumab effects on memory and regulatory T cells. Study-level findings and limits: Alloreactive sequences whose origin lay in unstimulated CD4+ memory cells were significantly reduced by siplizumab. An assignable phenotype, naive or memory, was missing from roughly 84-95% of proliferating CD4+ or CD8+ clones. Naive T cells appeared more varied than memory cells and looked like key alloresponse contributors. The Treg-derived share of mappable alloreactive CD4+ clones averaged about 69% with siplizumab and 25% to 30% in controls.

This clone was observed a handful of times. Its specificity is not known. Profiling relied on immunoSEQ multiplex PCR, and the TCRdb table lists in-frame clones only, not all of them. The data contain about 100,000 clones, around 90% of them singletons. This receptor was taken from a human donor in good health. Some clones in this sample may be carry-over from other donors' samples. Specimen: CD4+ T cells sorted from blood.

CDR3: CASSFGTSGRASREQYF. The CDR3, as DNA: TGCGCCAGCAGCTTTGGGACTAGCGGGAGGGCCTCCCGCGAGCAGTACTTC. The genes are TRBV5-1 and TRBJ2-7, with 16 bases matching TRBD2. V dropped 2 bases and J dropped 6; count of bases not matched to a gene: 8. Per germline, CDR1 SGHRS and CDR2 YFSETQ. The CDR3 loop spans 17 amino acids.